One and the same sample provided the 18 T cell receptor beta chains below, sequenced in a study of shared clonotypes between healthy human individuals. Only in-frame clones appear in the TCRdb table, and some are missing; sequencing was by immunoSEQ multiplex PCR. Of about half a million clones listed, 79% are singletons. Sequenced material: PBMCs. The receptor set was obtained from a woman between 40 and 50 years old in good health. Some clones in this sample may be carry-over from other donors' samples.

This sequence joins TRBV30 and TRBJ2-7; tentative D call: TRBD2 (5 bases). Germline lookup yields CDR1 GTSNPN and CDR2 SVGIG (reference sequence). Trimming left V 5 bases short and J 7 bases short, with 15 bases between. The CDR3 has 12 residues. CDR3 nucleotide sequence: TGTGCCTGGGAGGGAGAAATTGGAGAGCAGTACTTC. As protein: CAWEGEIGEQYF.

The chain is built from TRBV2 and TRBJ2-5; 8 bases line up with TRBD2. The DNA end lines up better with TRBJ2-7; the J call may be wrong. The germline CDR1 and CDR2 sequences are SNHLY and FYNNEI. This CDR3 comprises 15 residues. The CDR3 DNA follows: TGTGCCAGCAGATCAACTAGCGGAGGGCCCTACGAGCAGTACTTC. Its protein is CASRSTSGGPYEQYF.

The chain is built from TRBV5-4 and TRBJ2-3; D may correspond to TRBD1 or TRBD2 (5 bases each). V gave up 2 bases and J gave up 0 bases, with 10 bases separating them. This CDR3 comprises 15 residues. Germline-derived CDR1 and CDR2 are SGHNT and YYREEE (reference sequence). The CDR3 loop is CASSFQGASTDTQYF. The CDR3 DNA reads as TGTGCCAGCAGCTTTCAGGGAGCTAGCACAGATACGCAGTATTTT. The complete variable domain, with remaining parts taken from reference TRBV5-4 and TRBJ2-3, reads ETGVTQSPTHLIKTRGQQVTLRCSSQSGHNTVSWYQQALGQGPQFIFQYYREEENGRGNFPPRFSGLQFPNYSSELNVNALELDDSALYLCASSFQGASTDTQYFGPGTRLTVL.

V and J are TRBV7-2 and TRBJ2-3; 12 bases are shared with TRBD2. This CDR3 contains 17 residues. V was clipped by 2 bases and J by 0 bases; unmatched bases: 3. CDR1 SGHTA and CDR2 FQGNSA come from the germline V gene. CDR3 sequence reads: CASSLLAGGPSTDTQYF. The CDR3 DNA reads TGTGCCAGCAGCTTACTAGCGGGAGGGCCTAGCACAGATACGCAGTATTTT.

This clone was seen only a few times. The chain employs TRBV6-1 and TRBJ2-3; a possible D gene is TRBD2 (6 bases). Germline lookup yields CDR1 MNHNS and CDR2 SASEGT. V was shortened by 7 bases and J by 5 bases, with 16 bases between the two germline ends. The CDR3 covers 14 residues. The CDR3 nucleotides read TGTGCCAGCACCCAGGAGCGGGTCGGAGATACGCAGTATTTT. The encoded protein is CASTQERVGDTQYF.

V and J are TRBV11-2 and TRBJ2-7, with D unclear. V was cut by 1 base and J by 2 bases, with 12 bases left in between. Germline CDR1 reads SGHAT; CDR2 reads FQNNGV. This CDR3 is 15 amino acids long. CDR3 residues: CASSLGPRLTYEQYF. The CDR3 nucleotides read TGTGCCAGCAGCTTAGGGCCGAGACTTACCTACGAGCAGTACTTC.

The chain employs TRBV18 and TRBJ2-5; tentatively, D is TRBD2 (6 bases). The J call may be faulty, since TRBJ2-7 better matches the DNA end. The germline V gene encodes CDR1 KGHSH and CDR2 LQKENI. The CDR3 is 14 amino acids. The CDR3, as DNA: TGTGCCAGCTCACCAAGCGGGTCAACCTACGAGCAGTACTTC. Translating gives CASSPSGSTYEQYF.

V usage is TRBV28 and J usage is TRBJ2-1, with TRBD2 matching 7 bases. With 5 bases clipped from V and 10 bases from J, the junction kept 11 bases outside the gene matches. CDR3 length: 14 amino acids. The germline V gene encodes CDR1 MDHEN and CDR2 SYDVKM. The CDR3 sequence is CASSPTQREGEQFF. In DNA form, the CDR3 reads TGTGCCAGCAGTCCGACCCAGCGGGAAGGGGAGCAGTTCTTC. Looking up the rest from reference TRBV28 and TRBJ2-1 gives the full variable domain: DVKVTQSSRYLVKRTGEKVFLECVQDMDHENMFWYRQDPGLGLRLIYFSYDVKMKEKGDIPEGYSVSREKKERFSLILESASTNQTSMYLCASSPTQREGEQFFGPGTRLTVL.

The V call is TRBV7-8, the J call TRBJ1-4; 8 bases are a match to TRBD1. The CDR3 totals 16 residues. V trimming: 7 bases; J trimming: 13 bases; junction bases outside the gene matches: 20. CDR1 and CDR2 (germline): SGHVS, FQNEAQ. Written as DNA, the CDR3 is TGTGCCAGCACCTCACCCGGACAGGGTGGTAGTGAAGTACTGTTTTTT. It yields the protein CASTSPGQGGSEVLFF.

The chain is built from TRBV28 and TRBJ2-7; D unclear. V was shortened by 2 bases and J by 5 bases, with 4 bases between the two germline ends. This CDR3 region has 11 residues. Germline CDR1 reads MDHEN; CDR2 reads SYDVKM. The CDR3 region is CASSLVNEQYF. DNA for the CDR3: TGTGCCAGCAGTTTAGTCAACGAGCAGTACTTC.

This chain connects TRBV20-1 to TRBJ1-2; D is uncertain. Germline lookup yields CDR1 DFQATT and CDR2 SNEGSKA (reference sequence). The V gene lost 5 bases and the J gene lost 9 bases, with 10 bases spanning the gap. The CDR3 sequence is 10 residues long. CDR3 protein: CSASGVSYTF. Here the CDR3 DNA reads TGCAGTGCTTCAGGAGTTAGCTACACCTTC.

This clone was seen once. The rearrangement joins TRBV28 to TRBJ1-1, with D possibly being TRBD1 (5 bases). This CDR3 contains 15 residues. The V gene lost 7 bases and the J gene lost 1 base, with 16 bases spanning the gap. In germline, CDR1 is MDHEN, CDR2 SYDVKM. The CDR3 region is CASTPVRQGNTEAFF. For the CDR3, the DNA is TGTGCCAGCACGCCCGTCAGGCAGGGGAACACTGAAGCTTTCTTT.

The gene calls are TRBV5-1 and TRBJ2-5, with D tentatively TRBD1 or TRBD2 (5 bases each). The V end was cut by 0 bases, the J end by 5 bases, with 14 bases between. Germline CDR1 reads SGHRS; CDR2 reads YFSETQ. This CDR3 comprises 15 residues. The DNA for the CDR3 is TGCGCCAGCAGCTTGGGGGACGGCGCCGGGGAGACCCAGTACTTC. Encoded protein: CASSLGDGAGETQYF.

This rearrangement joins TRBV12-5 to TRBJ1-1; 7 bases match TRBD1. Germline loops: CDR1 LGHNT, CDR2 FRNRAP. CDR3 length: 15 residues. Trimming at V came to 6 bases and at J to 1 base, leaving 8 bases not matched to a gene. DNA of the CDR3: TGTGCTAGTGGAAGTTCCGGGACAGCGAACACTGAAGCTTTCTTT. Translation: CASGSSGTANTEAFF. Full variable domain (outside the CDR3, taken from reference TRBV12-5 and TRBJ1-1): DARVTQTPRHKVTEMGQEVTMRCQPILGHNTVFWYRQTMMQGLELLAYFRNRAPLDDSGMPKDRFSAEMPDATLATLKIQPSEPRDSAVYFCASGSSGTANTEAFFGQGTRLTVV.

CDR3 bases: TGTGCCAGCAGCAATCTGGGGGAGCTGTTTTTT. Translation: CASSNLGELFF. This sequence joins TRBV28 and TRBJ2-2; D not certain. Germline values: CDR1 MDHEN, CDR2 SYDVKM. Trimming stripped 6 bases from V and 8 bases from J, with 7 bases between. The CDR3 runs to 11 residues.

The V gene is TRBV10-1, the J gene TRBJ2-1; TRBD2 agrees at 11 bases. Per the germline V gene, CDR1 is WNHNN and CDR2 is SYGVQD (reference sequence). The V and J ends lost 9 bases and 2 bases, in that order; junction bases with no gene match: 3. The CDR3 runs to 14 residues. The CDR3 protein is CASGTSGPYNEQFF. In DNA, the CDR3 is TGCGCCAGTGGGACTAGCGGCCCCTACAATGAGCAGTTCTTC.

V usage is TRBV20-1 and J usage is TRBJ1-2; D remains ambiguous. Germline V gives CDR1 DFQATT, CDR2 SNEGSKA (reference sequence). The CDR3 sequence is 10 residues long. Between the trimmed V and J ends, which lost 6 bases and 3 bases, there was a span of 5 bases. The CDR3 reads CSAHDYGYTF. The CDR3, as DNA: TGCAGTGCACACGACTATGGCTACACCTTC.

The V gene is TRBV10-3, the J gene TRBJ1-3, with D maybe TRBD1 (6 bases). CDR3 size: 13 residues. V lost 11 bases, J lost 7 bases, and 18 bases lay in between. Germline V lookup: CDR1 ENHRY, CDR2 SYGVKD. The CDR3, as DNA: TGTGCCTCCTCTGGGTCAGGGGTCAACACCATATATTTT. Its protein product is CASSGSGVNTIYF.